Given below is one T cell receptor (beta chain) in context. In the authors' methods: Estimation of nucleated cell counts was performed using reference gene primer amplification. TCRdb's copy holds only in-frame clones and misses some; the assay was immunoSEQ multiplex PCR. D and trimming come from the DNA, and the V and J calls and clone size come from that table. In the table there are some 85,000 clones, around 80% of which are singletons. The data were obtained in a study of blood T cell repertoires in COVID-19. Study-level information: The United States, Italy and Spain were the sources of the acute and convalescent COVID-19 samples. PBMCs, B-cell-depleted T cells, or T cells provided the cDNA or gDNA that made up the material.

The CDR3 consists of 11 residues. The V gene's germline CDR1 is DFQATT and CDR2 SNEGSKA (reference sequence). Trimming took off 6 bases at V and 8 bases at J, with 12 bases between the two ends. The sequenced sample was peripheral blood. This sequence was found in a human donor in a cohort sampled during active COVID-19. The chain combines TRBV20-1 with TRBJ2-3; D is unresolved. CDR3 amino acids: CSAENYRTQYF. The CDR3 DNA is TGCAGTGCCGAGAACTACCGTACGCAGTATTTT.